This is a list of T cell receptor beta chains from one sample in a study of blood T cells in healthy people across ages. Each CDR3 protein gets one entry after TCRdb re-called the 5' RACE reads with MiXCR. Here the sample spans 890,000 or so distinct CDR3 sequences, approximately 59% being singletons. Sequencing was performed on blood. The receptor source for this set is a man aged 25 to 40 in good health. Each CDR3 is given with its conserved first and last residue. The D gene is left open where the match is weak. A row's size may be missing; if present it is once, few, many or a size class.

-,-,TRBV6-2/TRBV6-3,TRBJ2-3,TGTGCCAGCCATTTCGGGGGTGAGACAGATACGCAGTATTTT,CASHFGGETDTQYF
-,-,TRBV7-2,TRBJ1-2,TGTGCCAGCAGCTTAGAAGTACAAAGCCATGGCTACACCTTC,CASSLEVQSHGYTF
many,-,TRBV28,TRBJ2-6,TGTGCCAGCAGTTCTCCCGGGACACGTGGCTCTGGGGCCAACGTCCTGACTTTC,CASSSPGTRGSGANVLTF
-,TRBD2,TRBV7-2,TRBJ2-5,TGTGCCAGCAGCTTTAGCGGGGGGGTGGAGACCCAGTACTTC,CASSFSGGVETQYF
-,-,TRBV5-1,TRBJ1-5,TGCGCCAGCAGCTTGGTTCCGGGAGGTAGTTATCAGCCCCAGCATTTT,CASSLVPGGSYQPQHF
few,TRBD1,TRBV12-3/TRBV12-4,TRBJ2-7,TGTGCCAGCAGTCCTACAGGGGGTCTGGACGAGCAGTACTTC,CASSPTGGLDEQYF
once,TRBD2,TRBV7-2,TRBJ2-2,TGTGCCAGCAGTTACCTTAGCGGGGGGGCGATCGGGGAGCTGTTTTTT,CASSYLSGGAIGELFF
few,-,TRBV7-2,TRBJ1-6,TGTGCCAGCAGCCCAGGGGTTCAGGCACCCCTCCACTTT,CASSPGVQAPLHF
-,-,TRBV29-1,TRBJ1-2,TGCAGCGTTGAACTGGCAGGGGCTAACTATGGCTACACCTTC,CSVELAGANYGYTF
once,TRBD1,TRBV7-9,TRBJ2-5,TGTGCCAGCAGCTTAGCACAGGGGCAAGAGACCCAGTACTTC,CASSLAQGQETQYF
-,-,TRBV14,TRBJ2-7,TGTGCCAGCAGCCAAGACTATAACTACGAGCAGTACTTC,CASSQDYNYEQYF
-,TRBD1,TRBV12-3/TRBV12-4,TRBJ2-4,TGTGCCAGCAGAGACCCGGGACAGGGTGGCAATGAGCAGTACTTC,CASRDPGQGGNEQYF
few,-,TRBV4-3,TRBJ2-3,TGCGCCAGCAGCCAGACCACCCAGGGATTTGGGACAGATACGCAGTATTTT,CASSQTTQGFGTDTQYF
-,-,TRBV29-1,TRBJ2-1,TGCAGCGTTGTTCGGGCCTCGGTTCATGAGCAGTTCTTC,CSVVRASVHEQFF
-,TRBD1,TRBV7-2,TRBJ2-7,TGTGCCAGCAGCTTCGCCTTGGGACAGGGGTCCTACGAGCAGTACTTC,CASSFALGQGSYEQYF
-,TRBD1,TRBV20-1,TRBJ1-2,TGCAGTGCTAGAGATACAGGGGAGGATGGCTACACCTTC,CSARDTGEDGYTF